This T cell receptor (beta chain) appears in the sequencing data of a study of vaccination effects on CD4 cells after COVID-19. CD4+ T cells specific for antigen were expanded with viral peptide pools by the ViraFEST assay before sequencing. Culturing for more than 9 days preceded CD4+ T cell isolation. Nucleocapsid antibody tests were negative, and the vaccine recipients had no prior SARS-CoV-2 infection. IL-2 at roughly 9.7 IU/ml and peptides at 8 to 10 ug/ml were added to cultured PBMC, a few million per well. Findings of the study overall: Convalescent patients were scarce in the study, and it lacked early post-infection timepoints. Pronounced clonal contraction occurred in clones induced by infection and by vaccine late after vaccination.

CDR3 length: 14 residues. The V gene end was trimmed by 6 bases and the J gene end by 4 bases; junction bases not matched to a gene: 6. Germline lookup yields CDR1 LNHDA and CDR2 SQIVND (reference sequence). This clone was detected only a few times. Its antigen is unidentified. The assay was immunoSEQ multiplex PCR, and TCRdb's table has in-frame clones only and misses some. This table holds about 48,000 clones, 75% to 85% found once. The clonotype originates from a human donor who received a COVID-19 vaccine. The sample here was CD4+ T cells from PBMCs cultured with HCoV-OC43 spike peptides, taken before COVID-19 vaccination. Described subset: HCoV-OC43 spike overlapping peptide pool stimulation. The rearrangement uses TRBV19 and TRBJ2-4; 7 nucleotides line up with TRBD2. The CDR3 region is CASRSTGGKNIQYF. The CDR3 region has the DNA TGTGCCAGTAGGTCAACGGGGGGTAAAAACATTCAGTACTTC.